This TCR beta chain was found in a study of spatial heterogeneity in lung cancer. Background on the study: Beta-chain sequences consistently outnumbered alpha-chain sequences in detection.

This clonotype appeared many times. Its specificity is not known. A unique molecular identifier was attached to every TCR cDNA molecule. One entry per CDR3 protein, called by TCRdb with MiXCR from the 5' RACE reads. The sample has 20,000 to 25,000 distinct CDR3 sequences, about 9.3% seen once. After removal of 7 bases from V and 3 bases from J, the junction contained 8 bases not matched to a gene. Per the germline V gene, CDR1 is MNHEY and CDR2 is SVGAGI. The CDR3 has 15 amino acids. Time point given: sample taken at primary tumor resection. The approximately 78 donors had untreated early-stage non-small cell lung cancer. General study findings and limits: Expanded alpha and beta TCR counts within tumors tracked tumor mutation counts. Of tumor T cells, an estimated coverage of about 6.4% was reached for alpha chains and about 14% for beta chains.

Sequenced material: lung tumor tissue, taken at surgery. This receptor was taken from a male donor with early-stage non-small cell lung cancer. This chain joins TRBV6-5 and TRBJ2-7; 11 nucleotides line up with TRBD2. The CDR3 loop reads CASKTSGTSGYEQYF. The CDR3 coding sequence is TGTGCCAGCAAGACCTCCGGGACTAGCGGCTACGAGCAGTACTTC.